Included here is one T cell receptor beta chain sequence, with context. Its target is not known. The data are from a study of PD-1 blockade in classical Hodgkin lymphoma. Repertoires were generated with immunoSEQ multiplex PCR, while TCRdb's copy carries only in-frame clones and drops some. The data contain 66,000 or so clones, over 55% of them singletons. Notes on the study in general: Later analyses included only patients treated at least 1 year post-ASCT. Reports described newly diagnosed patients as having lower baseline TCR diversity than healthy donors. Baseline diversity resembling that of newly diagnosed patients was seen in complete responders. The CD4+ diversity rise by C4D1 was clearest in complete responders.

All the patients suffered relapse after autologous stem cell transplantation, and brentuximab vedotin exposure differed. Germline CDR1 is MNHEY and CDR2 is SMNVEV (reference sequence). The CDR3 length is 13 residues. Losses at the gene ends were 4 bases for V and 14 bases for J; bases not matched to a gene: 7. The sample was peripheral blood mononuclear cells (PBMCs), taken before the second cycle of nivolumab. The chain employs TRBV27 and TRBJ1-6; 8 bases map to TRBD1. The receptor comes from a human donor with classical Hodgkin lymphoma. This CDR3 reads CASSSRDRRALHF. The CDR3 coding sequence is TGTGCCAGCAGTTCACGGGACAGGCGGGCCCTCCACTTT.